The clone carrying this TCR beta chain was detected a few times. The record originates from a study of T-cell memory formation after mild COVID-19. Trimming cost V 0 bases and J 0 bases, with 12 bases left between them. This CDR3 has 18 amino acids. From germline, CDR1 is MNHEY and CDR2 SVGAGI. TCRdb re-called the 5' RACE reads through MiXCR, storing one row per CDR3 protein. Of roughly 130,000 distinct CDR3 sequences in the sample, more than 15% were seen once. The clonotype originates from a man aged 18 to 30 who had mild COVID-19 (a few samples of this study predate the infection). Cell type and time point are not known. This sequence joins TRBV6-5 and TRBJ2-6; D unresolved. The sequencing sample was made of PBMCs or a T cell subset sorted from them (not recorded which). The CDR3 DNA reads TGTGCCAGCAGTTACTCGCCGGACGGCATCTCTGGGGCCAACGTCCTGACTTTC. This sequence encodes CASSYSPDGISGANVLTF.